Each of the 23 T cell receptor beta chains below was sequenced from the same sample in a study of cytomegalovirus exposure and HLA in healthy donors (dated by TCRdb to the late 2010s). Receptors were amplified or captured by the immunoSEQ multiplex PCR assay. TCRdb holds this immuneACCESS table with in-frame rearrangements only. Some clones are missing; in checked studies, unresolved V genes explain under half, and the rest has no known cause. The sample table lists 260,000 or so clones, 90% of them with a count of one. The ten largest clones represent approximately 3% of the sample. Sequencing input: PBMCs. These receptors were collected from a woman in her twenties or thirties in good health and CMV-seronegative.

The V and J genes are TRBV30 and TRBJ2-7; 7 positions agree with TRBD1. The ends lost 7 bases at V and 2 bases at J; junction bases unmatched: 2. This CDR3 is 11 amino acids long. Germline V gene lookup returns CDR1 GTSNPN and CDR2 SVGIG (reference sequence). The CDR3 region is CAFGQAYEQYF. The CDR3 DNA follows: TGTGCCTTCGGACAGGCCTACGAGCAGTACTTC. Full variable domain (remainder filled in from reference TRBV30 and TRBJ2-7): SQTIHQWPATLVQPVGSPLSLECTVEGTSNPNLYWYRQAAGRGLQLLFYSVGIGQISSEVPQNLSASRPQDRQFILSSKKLLLSDSGFYLCAFGQAYEQYFGPGTRLTVT.

The genes are TRBV28 and TRBJ1-2; 7 bases are shared with TRBD1. The CDR3 length is 15 residues. The J segment lost 7 bases and the V segment lost 8 bases, leaving 16 bases of the junction unmatched. Germline loops: CDR1 MDHEN, CDR2 SYDVKM. CDR3 DNA sequence: TGTGCCAGCCGGGGGGGACAGTCAAGCGGGTCTGGCTACACCTTC. Its protein product is CASRGGQSSGSGYTF.

This chain links TRBV28 with TRBJ2-5; D perhaps matches TRBD1 (6 bases). This CDR3 is built from 13 residues. V was pared by 5 bases and J by 7 bases, with 14 bases between. Per germline, CDR1 MDHEN and CDR2 SYDVKM. CDR3 amino acids: CASSRQAPPTQYF. The DNA for the CDR3 is TGTGCCAGCAGTAGACAGGCCCCACCGACCCAGTACTTC.

V and J are TRBV5-6 and TRBJ2-5; TRBD1 matches at 12 bases. This CDR3 contains 15 residues. Germline loops: CDR1 SGHDT, CDR2 YYEEEE. V dropped 3 bases and J dropped 4; count of bases not matched to a gene: 4. The CDR3 sequence: CASSWGQGARETQYF. Written as DNA, the CDR3 is TGTGCCAGCAGCTGGGGACAGGGGGCAAGAGAGACCCAGTACTTC. Looking up the rest from reference TRBV5-6 and TRBJ2-5 gives the full variable domain: DAGVTQSPTHLIKTRGQQVTLRCSPKSGHDTVSWYQQALGQGPQFIFQYYEEEERQRGNFPDRFSGHQFPNYSSELNVNALLLGDSALYLCASSWGQGARETQYFGPGTRLLVL.

The chain joins TRBV5-5 to TRBJ1-2, with D perhaps TRBD1 (5 bases). CDR1 and CDR2 from the germline V gene are SGHKS and YYEKEE (reference sequence). V lost 0 bases and J 7 bases, leaving 10 bases between the germline ends. The CDR3 sequence is 13 residues long. The CDR3 bases are TGTGCCAGCAGCTTGGCGGGGGAGGCTGGCTACACCTTC. It encodes CASSLAGEAGYTF.

The CDR3 coding sequence is TGTGCCAGCAGCTTTCCCGGGACAGGGATTATTTCGATCGATACGCAGTATTTT. This sequence encodes CASSFPGTGIISIDTQYF. The rearrangement links TRBV7-8 to TRBJ2-3, with 9 bases lining up with TRBD1. The V segment lost 3 bases and the J segment 6 bases; nucleotides outside the gene matches: 16. This CDR3 has 18 residues. The germline gives CDR1 SGHVS, CDR2 FQNEAQ.

V and J are TRBV7-2 and TRBJ2-7; 10 bases map to TRBD2. Germline V gene sequence: CDR1 SGHTA, CDR2 FQGNSA. This CDR3 has 17 residues. The junction had 12 bases not matched to a gene; V was cut back by 5 bases and J by 2 bases. CDR3 residues: CASSRNVLAGKTYEQYF. CDR3 sequence (DNA): TGTGCCAGCAGCAGAAATGTACTAGCGGGAAAGACCTACGAGCAGTACTTC.

The chain is built from TRBV4-3 and TRBJ2-1; no clear D. V was clipped by 4 bases and J by 0 bases, with 19 bases between them. Looked up from germline, CDR1 is LGHNA and CDR2 is YSLEER. This CDR3 is 18 amino acids long. In DNA, the CDR3 is TGCGCCAGCAGCCGGAACTTGGAAGGGATAAGCTCCTACAATGAGCAGTTCTTC. Its protein product is CASSRNLEGISSYNEQFF.

This chain connects TRBV27 to TRBJ1-5; D ambiguous. Per germline, CDR1 MNHEY and CDR2 SMNVEV (reference sequence). The germline V and J ends were trimmed by 3 bases and 7 bases, with 10 bases remaining between them. The CDR3 is 13 amino acids. The chain's CDR3 is CASSFYFGQPQHF. The CDR3 region has the DNA TGTGCCAGCAGTTTTTACTTCGGGCAGCCCCAGCATTTT.

This clone was observed once. The chain recombines TRBV7-3 with TRBJ2-2; 8 bases are a match to TRBD1. CDR3 length equals 14 residues. CDR1 is SGHTA and CDR2 is FQGTGA in the germline V gene. Trimming at V came to 5 bases and at J to 3 bases, leaving 2 bases not matched to a gene. CDR3 amino acids: CASSGQGHTGELFF. The DNA for the CDR3 is TGTGCCAGCAGCGGACAGGGTCACACCGGGGAGCTGTTTTTT.

DNA for the CDR3: TGTGCCAGCAGCTTAGCCCCAGGCCCCTACCCCAGCTCCTACAATGAGCAGTTCTTC. This codes for CASSLAPGPYPSSYNEQFF. This rearrangement joins TRBV7-9 to TRBJ2-1; D remains ambiguous. The length of the CDR3 is 19 residues. The germline gives CDR1 SEHNR, CDR2 FQNEAQ (reference sequence). Trimming stripped 0 bases from V and 0 bases from J, with 18 bases between.

The rearrangement links TRBV7-2 to TRBJ2-7; 7 positions agree with TRBD1. This CDR3 region has 13 residues. The V segment lost 5 bases and the J segment 3 bases; nucleotides outside the gene matches: 4. CDR1 and CDR2 from the germline V gene are SGHTA and FQGNSA. Written as DNA, the CDR3 is TGTGCCAGCAGCCTCAGGGGGTACTACGAGCAGTACTTC. It translates to CASSLRGYYEQYF.

The chain has TRBV28 and TRBJ2-7, with 7 bases aligning to TRBD2. Losses at the gene ends were 8 bases for V and 4 bases for J; bases not matched to a gene: 14. The CDR3 runs to 15 residues. Germline V gene data show CDR1 as MDHEN and CDR2 as SYDVKM. CDR3 DNA sequence: TGTGCCAGCTATACGGCTAGCGGAGGGGAATACGAGCAGTACTTC. Its protein product is CASYTASGGEYEQYF.

CDR3 nucleotides: TGTGCCAGTAGTACCTTGGTAGTTGAAAGAGACAGGGTGGCTGGGGCCAACGTCCTGACTTTC. Its translation is CASSTLVVERDRVAGANVLTF. The chain has TRBV19 and TRBJ2-6; TRBD1 matches 7 bases. V lost 4 bases, J lost 2 bases, and 20 bases stayed unmatched. Germline V gene lookup returns CDR1 LNHDA and CDR2 SQIVND (reference sequence). The CDR3 spans 21 residues.

By its share, this clone is medium-sized. The V gene is TRBV5-1, the J gene TRBJ2-3; 7 bases align to TRBD2. The J segment lost 3 bases and the V segment lost 5 bases, leaving 15 bases of the junction unmatched. Germline CDR1 and CDR2: SGHRS and YFSETQ. The CDR3 extends over 17 amino acids. The CDR3 region is CASRGPTGGSATDTQYF. The CDR3 bases are TGCGCCAGCAGGGGCCCCACTGGCGGGAGTGCGACAGATACGCAGTATTTT.

V gene TRBV19 combines with J gene TRBJ1-1; tentative D call: TRBD1 (5 bases). Germline V gene lookup returns CDR1 LNHDA and CDR2 SQIVND (reference sequence). V was trimmed by 1 base and J by 1 base, leaving 10 bases between them. The CDR3 has 15 residues. The CDR3 here is CASSIGGLGNTEAFF. CDR3 DNA: TGTGCCAGTAGTATAGGGGGCCTGGGGAACACTGAAGCTTTCTTT.

The chain employs TRBV28 and TRBJ2-7, with D perhaps matching TRBD2 (5 bases). This CDR3 region has 13 residues. Germline V gene lookup returns CDR1 MDHEN and CDR2 SYDVKM. V lost 3 bases to trimming and J lost 4 bases, with 10 bases between them. The CDR3 region has the DNA TGTGCCAGCAGTTTCGGGGTGGGGTACGAGCAGTACTTC. This sequence encodes CASSFGVGYEQYF. Looking up the rest from reference TRBV28 and TRBJ2-7 gives the full variable domain: DVKVTQSSRYLVKRTGEKVFLECVQDMDHENMFWYRQDPGLGLRLIYFSYDVKMKEKGDIPEGYSVSREKKERFSLILESASTNQTSMYLCASSFGVGYEQYFGPGTRLTVT.

V and J are TRBV5-6 and TRBJ1-1; D is possibly TRBD1 (5 bases). Germline CDR1 reads SGHDT; CDR2 reads YYEEEE. Trimming left V 4 bases short and J 1 base short, with 11 bases between. This CDR3 contains 14 residues. The CDR3, as DNA: TGTGCCAGCAGCCCCGGGACCAAGAACACTGAAGCTTTCTTT. The encoded protein is CASSPGTKNTEAFF.

The chain is built from TRBV4-3 and TRBJ2-2; the D is unclear. Trimming removed 1 base at V and 4 bases at J, with 16 bases between. Germline CDR1 is LGHNA and CDR2 is YSLEER. CDR3 length: 17 residues. The CDR3 nucleotides are TGCGCCAGCAGCCAAGCTTTGGTAGGGTTGCCCACCGGGGAGCTGTTTTTT. Its translation is CASSQALVGLPTGELFF.

The chain employs TRBV9 and TRBJ2-7; 12 nucleotides align to TRBD1. The trim removed 3 bases at V and 3 bases at J, leaving 7 bases unmatched. CDR1 and CDR2 from the germline V gene are SGDLS and YYNGEE. The CDR3 contains 16 residues. CDR3 sequence: CASSASGTGGDYEQYF. The CDR3 DNA reads TGTGCCAGCAGCGCCTCCGGGACAGGGGGCGACTACGAGCAGTACTTC.

This chain links TRBV28 with TRBJ2-1; the D is unclear. Trimming removed 6 bases at V and 4 bases at J, with 13 bases between. CDR1 is MDHEN, CDR2 SYDVKM, per germline. The CDR3 runs to 14 residues. CDR3 in DNA: TGTGCCAGCAGGGGAAGGATCAGGTACAATGAGCAGTTCTTC. Translating it yields CASRGRIRYNEQFF.

V usage is TRBV28 and J usage is TRBJ2-2; D ambiguous. V was clipped by 5 bases and J by 3 bases, with 13 bases between them. From germline, CDR1 is MDHEN and CDR2 SYDVKM. The CDR3 runs to 15 residues. The CDR3 sequence: CASSHPQMDTGELFF. In DNA, the CDR3 is TGTGCCAGCAGTCACCCTCAAATGGACACCGGGGAGCTGTTTTTT.

This clone was seen a handful of times. The DNA for the CDR3 is TGTGCCAGCACCCCAACCACCGGGACAGGGATCTACAATGAGCAGTTCTTC. It is translated as CASTPTTGTGIYNEQFF. The rearrangement links TRBV27 to TRBJ2-1; TRBD1 aligns across 9 bases. The CDR3 is 17 residues long. Germline V CDR1 and CDR2: MNHEY, SMNVEV (reference sequence). J lost 3 bases, V lost 7 bases, and 13 bases had no gene match.